This record covers a single TCR beta chain. Its antigen has not been determined. No much larger clone is present one base from it, and per-base qualities are unavailable. Collaborating institutions collected whole blood in K2EDTA tubes following their own protocols. For TCRbeta analysis, collaborator samples were shipped as frozen whole blood, as isolated PBMCs, or as DNA extracted from either sample type. The data originate from a study of blood T cell repertoires in COVID-19 (dated by TCRdb to about 2020). About the study as a whole: Samples covering the acute and convalescent phases of COVID-19 were provided by collaborators in the United States, Italy and Spain. Where available, HLA class I and class II types were obtained from metadata supplied by the sample provider rather than from assay-based typing. The samples were drawn from two sources: the first 160 participants of the ongoing ImmuneRACE study, and 1,254 subjects contributed by 6 global collaborators. Nearly every sample came with metadata listing a de-identified subject ID, COVID-19 status, age in years and sex. A freely available public database, intended as a resource for researchers studying the immune response to SARS-CoV-2, is where the repertoires were released. Deeply sampled blood TCRbeta repertoires from subjects exposed to, actively infected with, or recovered from COVID-19 were included in the dataset. The prospective study material was composed of cDNA or gDNA derived from T cells, B-cell-depleted T cells, or PBMCs.

Inclusive of the bounding cysteine and phenylalanine, the CDR3 is 14 residues long. Only the CDR3 portion is preserved as DNA: 42 bases, with reading frame beginning at the first base. V lost 5 bases and J lost 6 bases, and the count of bases not matched to a germline gene is 6. CDR1 is given as SGHTA and CDR2 as FQGNSA, both from the germline V gene. The immunoSEQ Assay, a bias-controlled multiplex PCR, was used to amplify TCRbeta CDR3 regions from genomic DNA. Per the authors' processing: Within the assay, amplification of reference gene primers was used to estimate how many nucleated cells each sample contained. To quantify the absolute abundance of each unique TCRbeta CDR3 rearrangement, sequence reads were collapsed and filtered. For each sample, productive Simpson clonality was calculated as the square root of Simpson's diversity index across productive rearrangements. Imported from immuneACCESS, the table was reduced by TCRdb to in-frame sequences with V and J called. These copies leave out some clones; in studies compared against another copy, an unresolved V gene accounts for under half, and the cause of the remainder is not known. That table gives V, J and clone size, and the DNA gave D and trimming. Recorded for this sample are approximately 39,000 clones; roughly 94% of them occurred a single time. The top ten clones comprise roughly 4% of the sample.

The investigation overall reported the following: How much clinical and demographic metadata was included differed by source and by participant, and the metadata was provided uncurated.

The sequence came from a human donor with active COVID-19. The donor label of this sample is uncertain. Sequenced input: peripheral blood. The rearrangement combines TRBV7-2 with TRBJ2-4; TRBD1 matches 8 bases in the middle. The bases read TGTGCCAGCAGCGACACAGGGGGTTCAAACATTCAGTACTTC. Protein translation: CASSDTGGSNIQYF.